A single sample is the source of the 30 T cell receptor beta chains below, sequenced in a study of cytomegalovirus exposure and HLA in healthy donors. Primers: 60 Vbeta forward and 13 Jbeta reverse. Generated by immunoSEQ multiplex PCR, the TCRdb table keeps only in-frame clones and is missing some. Of 150,000 to 200,000 clones listed, roughly 84% are singletons. The material sequenced was PBMCs. The receptors come from a boy aged 5-17 years in good health and CMV-seronegative.

In nucleotides, the CDR3 is TGTGCCAGCAGCTTAGTCGGGAGGGCCAATGAGCAGTTCTTC. It translates to CASSLVGRANEQFF. The rearrangement joins TRBV7-9 to TRBJ2-1, with 8 bases fitting TRBD2. Germline trimming cut 1 base from V and 6 bases from J; bases unmatched to any gene: 2. The length of the CDR3 is 14 residues. Per the germline V gene, CDR1 is SEHNR and CDR2 is FQNEAQ (reference sequence).

A single count supports this clone. Given the absence of the conserved phenylalanine or tryptophan at the CDR3 end, a read error is likely. The chain recombines TRBV5-1 with TRBJ2-7, with 10 bases lining up with TRBD1. Looked up from germline, CDR1 is SGHRS and CDR2 is YFSETQ. Losses at the gene ends were 0 bases for V and 0 bases for J; bases not matched to a gene: 0. The CDR3 is made up of 15 amino acids. CDR3 amino acids: CASSLGQGASYEQYL. The CDR3 DNA sequence: TGCGCCAGCAGCTTGGGACAGGGGGCCTCCTACGAGCAGTACCTC.

V and J are TRBV28 and TRBJ2-7; 12 nucleotides match TRBD2. CDR1 is MDHEN, CDR2 SYDVKM, per germline. CDR3 length: 15 amino acids. After removal of 6 bases from V and 6 bases from J, the junction contained 9 bases not matched to a gene. CDR3 protein: CASRKRLAGVSEQYF. DNA for the CDR3: TGTGCCAGCAGGAAGCGACTAGCGGGAGTAAGCGAGCAGTACTTC.

The rearrangement joins TRBV2 to TRBJ2-6; 7 bases align to TRBD1. The V segment lost 10 bases and the J segment 0 bases; nucleotides outside the gene matches: 12. CDR1 is SNHLY, CDR2 FYNNEI, per germline. CDR3 length: 17 amino acids. The CDR3 here is CAILDRVYSSGANVLTF. CDR3 nucleotides: TGTGCCATCCTCGACAGGGTCTACTCCTCTGGGGCCAACGTCCTGACTTTC.

The chain carries TRBV6-5 and TRBJ2-7; 8 bases are a match to TRBD1. The CDR3 extends over 13 amino acids. CDR1 MNHEY and CDR2 SVGAGI come from the germline V gene. V gave up 6 bases and J gave up 4 bases; unmatched junction bases: 5. The CDR3 reads CASRRDRNYEQYF. The CDR3 DNA reads as TGTGCCAGCAGAAGGGACAGGAATTACGAGCAGTACTTC.

The CDR3 region has the DNA TGTGCCAGCAGCCCCGCCGGGGGCAATCAGCCCCAGCATTTT. It is translated as CASSPAGGNQPQHF. The gene calls are TRBV7-9 and TRBJ1-5; D gene ambiguous. V dropped 5 bases and J dropped 2 bases, with 10 bases sitting between them. Germline V lookup: CDR1 SEHNR, CDR2 FQNEAQ (reference sequence). The CDR3 spans 14 residues.

The rearrangement joins TRBV2 to TRBJ2-3; no clear D. V shed 2 bases and J shed 3 bases, with 9 bases lying between them. Per germline, CDR1 SNHLY and CDR2 FYNNEI. This CDR3 contains 14 residues. CDR3 residues: CASSEMMATDTQYF. The DNA of the CDR3 is TGTGCCAGCAGTGAAATGATGGCAACAGATACGCAGTATTTT.

The chain joins TRBV19 to TRBJ1-1; no reliable D call. The CDR3 spans 13 residues. The V end lost 5 bases, the J end lost 4 bases, and 11 bases lay between the germline ends. The germline CDR1 and CDR2 sequences are LNHDA and SQIVND (reference sequence). CDR3: CASSSRGSTEAFF. DNA of the CDR3: TGTGCCAGTAGTTCCCGTGGGAGCACTGAAGCTTTCTTT.

This clone was seen a single time. V and J are TRBV27 and TRBJ2-3; tentatively, D is TRBD2 (5 bases). The V gene lost 5 bases and the J gene lost 8 bases, with 11 bases spanning the gap. Germline lookup yields CDR1 MNHEY and CDR2 SMNVEV (reference sequence). There are 12 residues in the CDR3. CDR3 coding DNA: TGTGCCAGCAGTCCGAGGGCAGGTACGCAGTATTTT. Translating it yields CASSPRAGTQYF.

The chain couples TRBV25-1 to TRBJ2-1; D unclear. V shed 8 bases and J shed 7 bases, with 15 bases lying between them. CDR1 and CDR2 (germline): MGHDK, SYGVNS. The CDR3 loop spans 13 amino acids. The chain's CDR3 is CASSDHERNEQFF. The CDR3 nucleotides read TGTGCCAGCTCCGATCATGAGAGGAATGAGCAGTTCTTC.

The J gene is TRBJ2-5, the V gene TRBV29-1; weak D call: TRBD2 (6 bases). This CDR3 comprises 16 residues. Germline CDR1 is SQVTM and CDR2 is ANQGSEA. The V end lost 1 base, the J end lost 2 bases, and 17 bases lay between the germline ends. The CDR3 protein is CSVEGIGLRYQETQYF. CDR3 DNA: TGCAGCGTTGAAGGGATAGGACTACGCTATCAAGAGACCCAGTACTTC.

The table lists this clone with a count of one. This chain joins TRBV9 and TRBJ2-3; 7 bases fit TRBD2. The CDR3 runs to 17 residues. V lost 0 bases to trimming and J lost 2 bases; unmatched junction nucleotides: 9. The germline V gene has CDR1 SGDLS and CDR2 YYNGEE. Written as DNA, the CDR3 is TGTGCCAGCAGCGTAGATTTGGGGGGGACTACCACAGATACGCAGTATTTT. Translated, it gives CASSVDLGGTTTDTQYF.

This clone was counted between two and nine times. V and J are TRBV9 and TRBJ2-1; unclear D gene. The V end was cut by 4 bases, the J end by 8 bases, with 16 bases between. This CDR3 has 14 amino acids. CDR1 and CDR2 from the germline V gene are SGDLS and YYNGEE. CDR3 coding DNA: TGTGCCAGCAGCTTGCACCCCGACTCCTATGAGCAGTTCTTC. Protein: CASSLHPDSYEQFF.

The CDR3 protein is CASRQPGLAGPGELFF. In DNA form, the CDR3 reads TGTGCCAGCAGGCAGCCGGGACTAGCGGGTCCCGGGGAGCTGTTTTTT. The chain has TRBV11-2 and TRBJ2-2, with 12 bases identical to TRBD2. Trimming took 6 bases from V and 6 from J; bases not matched to a gene: 8. The length of the CDR3 is 16 residues. The V gene's germline CDR1 is SGHAT and CDR2 FQNNGV.

This chain uses TRBV27 with TRBJ2-2; no reliable D call. Trimming removed 3 bases from V and 5 bases from J, with 7 bases in between. This CDR3 has 13 residues. Germline CDR1 is MNHEY and CDR2 is SMNVEV (reference sequence). CDR3 nucleotides: TGTGCCAGCAGTTTGGCAGGTACCGGGGAGCTGTTTTTT. The encoded protein is CASSLAGTGELFF.

V and J are TRBV10-3 and TRBJ1-3; D may be TRBD1 (5 bases). CDR1 is ENHRY and CDR2 is SYGVKD in the germline V gene. The CDR3 has 15 residues. V lost 3 bases to trimming and J lost 4 bases, with 13 bases between them. The CDR3 DNA sequence: TGTGCCATCAGTGAATCGGGGGTGAAGGGAAACACCATATATTTT. Translation: CAISESGVKGNTIYF.

The J gene is TRBJ1-1, the V gene TRBV2; D might be TRBD1 (5 bases). The CDR3 contains 13 residues. Germline CDR1 reads SNHLY; CDR2 reads FYNNEI. The ends were cut back, 1 base at V and 10 bases at J, with 13 bases in the middle. The CDR3 is CASSEEAGRGAFF. The CDR3, as DNA: TGTGCCAGCAGTGAAGAAGCAGGGCGCGGAGCTTTCTTT.

This sequence joins TRBV28 and TRBJ2-7; TRBD1 agrees at 10 bases. Germline V CDR1 and CDR2: MDHEN, SYDVKM. V lost 6 bases to trimming and J lost 5 bases; unmatched junction nucleotides: 1. The CDR3 covers 12 residues. The CDR3 sequence: CASSGTGDEQYF. In nucleotides, the CDR3 is TGTGCCAGCAGCGGGACAGGGGACGAGCAGTACTTC. Full variable domain (rest looked up from reference TRBV28 and TRBJ2-7): DVKVTQSSRYLVKRTGEKVFLECVQDMDHENMFWYRQDPGLGLRLIYFSYDVKMKEKGDIPEGYSVSREKKERFSLILESASTNQTSMYLCASSGTGDEQYFGPGTRLTVT.

This clone came up once. The chain has TRBV14 and TRBJ2-3, with 7 nucleotides matching TRBD2. This CDR3 contains 17 residues. The junction had 14 bases not matched to a gene; V was cut back by 4 bases and J by 4 bases. Germline CDR1 SGHDN, CDR2 FVKESK. The CDR3 protein is CASSPSRLATSADTQYF. DNA of the CDR3: TGTGCCAGCAGCCCGAGCCGACTAGCTACCTCCGCAGATACGCAGTATTTT.

The chain joins TRBV29-1 to TRBJ1-1; 7 bases line up with TRBD1. V shed 7 bases, J shed 0 bases, and the junction held 5 bases outside the gene matches. The CDR3 sequence is 13 residues long. Germline-derived CDR1 and CDR2 are SQVTM and ANQGSEA. Written as DNA, the CDR3 is TGCAGCGCCGAACAGGGGTTGAACACTGAAGCTTTCTTT. Translating gives CSAEQGLNTEAFF.

This clone was picked up a small number of times. V usage is TRBV5-6 and J usage is TRBJ1-1; 7 bases agree with TRBD1. V trimming: 4 bases; J trimming: 5 bases; junction bases outside the gene matches: 8. CDR1 and CDR2 from the germline V gene are SGHDT and YYEEEE. CDR3 length: 14 amino acids. CDR3 sequence: CASSPQGVLTEAFF. DNA of the CDR3: TGTGCCAGCAGCCCCCAGGGGGTATTAACTGAAGCTTTCTTT.

This sequence joins TRBV5-1 and TRBJ2-5; 7 positions agree with TRBD1. V lost 1 base and J lost 1; bases outside the gene matches: 4. The CDR3 covers 15 residues. From germline, CDR1 is SGHRS and CDR2 YFSETQ. CDR3 sequence (DNA): TGCGCCAGCAGCTTGACAGGGGTGGGCCAAGAGACCCAGTACTTC. Translating it yields CASSLTGVGQETQYF.

J is TRBJ1-6 and V is TRBV12-5; 8 nucleotides match TRBD1. V lost 2 bases to trimming and J lost 1 base; unmatched junction nucleotides: 1. Germline CDR1 is LGHNT and CDR2 is FRNRAP. The CDR3 loop spans 16 amino acids. CDR3 bases: TGTGCTAGTGGTTTGACAGGGGGTTCCTATAATTCACCCCTCCACTTT. Its translation: CASGLTGGSYNSPLHF.

This chain links TRBV28 with TRBJ1-5; D possibly corresponds to TRBD1 (6 bases). Deletions cut 5 bases from V and 3 bases from J, with 17 bases between. Germline V gives CDR1 MDHEN, CDR2 SYDVKM. The CDR3 totals 16 residues. CDR3 residues: CASSPLDRKDNQPQHF. In DNA form, the CDR3 reads TGTGCCAGCAGTCCACTCGACAGGAAGGACAATCAGCCCCAGCATTTT.

This clone occurred a few times. The chain joins TRBV27 to TRBJ2-3; TRBD2 aligns across 8 bases. The germline V gene has CDR1 MNHEY and CDR2 SMNVEV (reference sequence). The V and J ends lost 5 bases and 10 bases, in that order; junction bases with no gene match: 5. The CDR3 covers 12 residues. The CDR3 region has the DNA TGTGCCAGCAGTAACCCGGGACTAGCGCAGTATTTT. Translating it yields CASSNPGLAQYF.

The chain uses TRBV27 and TRBJ2-5, with TRBD2 identical over 13 bases. This CDR3 contains 18 residues. Germline V gives CDR1 MNHEY, CDR2 SMNVEV (reference sequence). V was pared by 3 bases and J by 4 bases, with 11 bases of the junction left unmatched. The CDR3 bases are TGTGCCAGCAGTTTTGGGAGGGGACTAGCGGGAATGGGAGAGACCCAGTACTTC. Encoded protein: CASSFGRGLAGMGETQYF.

This sequence joins TRBV4-2 and TRBJ2-3; tentative D call: TRBD2 (5 bases). Trimming removed 0 bases from V and 6 bases from J, with 13 bases in between. From germline, CDR1 is LGHNA and CDR2 YNFKEQ. The CDR3 is 15 residues long. The DNA for the CDR3 is TGTGCCAGCAGCCAAGAAGGACTCGTCAGGGATACGCAGTATTTT. Protein product: CASSQEGLVRDTQYF.

This clone was seen only a few times. The gene calls are TRBV9 and TRBJ1-1, with a tentative D call TRBD1 (6 bases). Per germline, CDR1 SGDLS and CDR2 YYNGEE. CDR3 length: 14 amino acids. The ends were cut back, 0 bases at V and 4 bases at J, with 10 bases in the middle. CDR3 region: CASSVVWGPTEAFF. The CDR3 DNA reads as TGTGCCAGCAGCGTAGTATGGGGGCCCACTGAAGCTTTCTTT.

V usage is TRBV5-1 and J usage is TRBJ1-1, with D maybe TRBD1 (5 bases). V gave up 0 bases and J gave up 1 base, with 13 bases separating them. The CDR3 consists of 16 residues. Germline V gives CDR1 SGHRS, CDR2 YFSETQ. The CDR3 loop reads CASSLAIGGANTEAFF. The CDR3 DNA sequence: TGCGCCAGCAGCTTGGCCATCGGGGGTGCGAACACTGAAGCTTTCTTT. Combining the CDR3 with reference TRBV5-1 and TRBJ1-1 gives the whole variable domain KAGVTQTPRYLIKTRGQQVTLSCSPISGHRSVSWYQQTPGQGLQFLFEYFSETQRNKGNFPGRFSGRQFSNSRSEMNVSTLELGDSALYLCASSLAIGGANTEAFFGQGTRLTVV.

The chain links TRBV18 to TRBJ2-7; possible D gene TRBD2, 5 bases. V was clipped by 2 bases and J by 5 bases, with 7 bases between them. CDR1 and CDR2 from the germline V gene are KGHSH and LQKENI. The CDR3 has 12 amino acids. This chain's CDR3 is CASSPVGNEQYF. The CDR3 nucleotides read TGTGCCAGCTCACCAGTCGGGAACGAGCAGTACTTC.